This T cell receptor beta chain came from a study of shared clonotypes between healthy human individuals. This clone was counted a single time. Other DNA sequences in this sample translate to the same CDR3. Libraries were prepared by immunoSEQ multiplex PCR; TCRdb keeps only in-frame clonotypes and omits some of them. This sample has 2 million to 3 million clones, with more than 80% found just once. V dropped 4 bases and J dropped 5; count of bases not matched to a gene: 5. The CDR3 has 14 amino acids. Germline V CDR1 and CDR2: MGHRA, YSYEKL. This TCR derives from a man between 18 and 35 years old in good health. Sequencing was carried out using naive CD4+ T cells sorted from blood. Stated subset: CD45RA+ positively selected. The chain employs TRBV4-1 and TRBJ2-5, with 9 bases matching TRBD1. CDR3 in DNA: TGCGCCAGCAGCCGAGGGGACAGGGAGGAGACCCAGTACTTC. Encoded protein: CASSRGDREETQYF.